This is a list of T cell receptor beta chains from one sample in a study of cytomegalovirus exposure and HLA in healthy donors. Measured with immunoSEQ multiplex PCR; TCRdb has only the in-frame clones, and not every one. The sample shows 100,000 to 150,000 clones, 70% to 75% of them seen only once. Sequenced material: PBMCs. These receptors were collected from a male donor in good health and CMV-seronegative. The CDR3 runs from the conserved cysteine through the conserved F or W.

j_call v_call cdr3_aa
TRBJ2-7 TRBV9 CASSPQAGGAYEQYF
TRBJ1-2 TRBV6-5 CATSTGRGYGYTF
TRBJ2-6 TRBV5-1 CASSLAGVRSSGANVLTF
TRBJ1-2 TRBV5-1 CASRERTGSVQGYTF
TRBJ1-5 TRBV2 CASRGQGSQPQHF
TRBJ1-3 TRBV28 CASSSAGGAGNTIYF
TRBJ2-5 TRBV5-8 CASSLRLAGRGTQYF
TRBJ1-1 TRBV7-2 CASSTWTGWGQAFF
TRBJ1-5 TRBV29-1 CSAGTGVINQPQHF
TRBJ2-5 TRBV6-5 CASSLTSGSRETQYF
TRBJ2-1 TRBV28 CASTTAGGYNEQFF
TRBJ2-3 TRBV28 CASSPQGYGTDTQYF
TRBJ1-5 TRBV7-2 CASSFGTGQMNQPQHF
TRBJ2-7 TRBV9 CASSVSDSTRYEQYF
TRBJ2-1 TRBV4-3 CASSQDWRTRYEQFF
TRBJ2-2 TRBV2 CASSTGSAIGELFF
TRBJ2-5 TRBV18 CASSLNVPTGGQETQYF
TRBJ2-7 TRBV18 CASSPTVRLAFTYEQYF
TRBJ1-5 TRBV5-1 CASSLGTGGGGPQHF
TRBJ1-5 TRBV18 CASSPAGGNQPQHF
TRBJ2-7 TRBV28 CASRTGSNIYEQYF
TRBJ2-5 TRBV18 CASSLYRGLRETQYF
TRBJ2-1 TRBV27 CASSLSGGLRGEQFF
TRBJ1-6 TRBV30 CAWTPPGQYNSPLHF
TRBJ2-5 TRBV7-6 CASSPRQGGSADGTQYF
TRBJ2-7 TRBV28 CASSLYRTSGRGYEQYF
TRBJ2-7 TRBV27 CASRLTGTGNEQYF
TRBJ1-4 TRBV6-5 CASSYQGHLFF
TRBJ2-2 TRBV6-5 CASFGGNTGELFF
TRBJ2-7 TRBV28 CASSYGVWDSTYEQYF
TRBJ1-4 TRBV28 CATTKQGFGEKLFF
TRBJ2-1 TRBV7-6 CASSFSEDSYNEQFF
TRBJ2-7 TRBV27 CASSSSHEQYF
TRBJ2-3 TRBV13 CASSLGLVDSGRSYTDTQYF
TRBJ2-7 TRBV11-3 CASSTDKRTGIYEQYF
TRBJ2-1 TRBV27 CASRRREREQFF
TRBJ1-2 TRBV6-1 CASTRQTANYGYTF
TRBJ2-7 TRBV5-8 CASSRGTDYEQYF
TRBJ2-5 TRBV6-1 CASSQRGYQETQYF
TRBJ1-6 TRBV28 CASIGWHEGGGENSPLHF
TRBJ2-7 TRBV25-1 CASSAGGYEQYF
TRBJ2-7 TRBV2 CASRDRYYEQYF
TRBJ2-1 TRBV5-6 CASSSRTSGTSGFF
TRBJ1-5 TRBV6-1 CASSELRGIYNQPQHF
TRBJ2-1 TRBV9 CASSLRQGYNEQFF
TRBJ2-1 TRBV5-4 CASSLQLAGFYNEQFF
TRBJ2-3 TRBV28 CASSLQVVSTTDTQYF
TRBJ2-1 TRBV30 CAWTRTSGGLNRFNEQFF
TRBJ2-1 TRBV6-1 CASSDLAGGHNEQFF
TRBJ2-5 TRBV4-2 CASSRGTSGVGETQYF
TRBJ2-1 TRBV4-2 CASSQEGGDFYNEQFF
TRBJ1-5 TRBV6-5 CASSYGGTGGNQPQHF
TRBJ2-3 TRBV28 CASTLSGGPTDTQYF
TRBJ2-2 TRBV7-9 CSSSYRTGFSGELFF
TRBJ1-1 TRBV28 CASSFVGRGRNTEAFF
TRBJ2-7 TRBV4-1 CASSQLGTSSHEQYF
TRBJ2-7 TRBV5-4 CASSLGTGVSYEQYF
TRBJ2-3 TRBV29-1 CSVGGALHTDTQYF
TRBJ2-1 TRBV4-3 CASSQESSGGARSYNEQFF
TRBJ2-5 TRBV7-6 CASSSSGSIGETQYF